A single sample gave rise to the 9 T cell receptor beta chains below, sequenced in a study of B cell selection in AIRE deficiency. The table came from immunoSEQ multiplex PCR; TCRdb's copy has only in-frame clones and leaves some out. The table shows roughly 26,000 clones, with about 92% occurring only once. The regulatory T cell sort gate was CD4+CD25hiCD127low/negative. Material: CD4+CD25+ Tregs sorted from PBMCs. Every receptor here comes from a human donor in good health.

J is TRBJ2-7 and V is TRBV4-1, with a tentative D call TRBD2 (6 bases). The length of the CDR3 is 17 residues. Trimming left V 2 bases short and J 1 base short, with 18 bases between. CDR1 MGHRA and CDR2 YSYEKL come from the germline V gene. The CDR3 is CASSQTPRRGESYEQYF. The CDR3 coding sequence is TGCGCCAGCAGCCAAACTCCTCGACGCGGGGAGTCCTACGAGCAGTACTTC.

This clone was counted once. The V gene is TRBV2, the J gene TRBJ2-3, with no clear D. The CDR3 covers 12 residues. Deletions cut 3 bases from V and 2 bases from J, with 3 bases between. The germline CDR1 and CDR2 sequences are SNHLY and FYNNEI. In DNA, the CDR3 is TGTGCCAGCAGTGAGGACACAGATACGCAGTATTTT. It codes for CASSEDTDTQYF.

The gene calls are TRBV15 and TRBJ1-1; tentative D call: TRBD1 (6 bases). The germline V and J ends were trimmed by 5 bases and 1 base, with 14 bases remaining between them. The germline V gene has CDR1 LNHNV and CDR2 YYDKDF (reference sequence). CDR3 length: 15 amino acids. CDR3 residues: CATSPLRGANTEAFF. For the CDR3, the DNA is TGTGCCACCAGCCCCCTGCGGGGGGCGAACACTGAAGCTTTCTTT.

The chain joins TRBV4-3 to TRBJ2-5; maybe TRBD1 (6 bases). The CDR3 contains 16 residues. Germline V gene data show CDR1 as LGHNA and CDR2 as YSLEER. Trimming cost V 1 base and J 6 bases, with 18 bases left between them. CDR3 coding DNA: TGCGCCAGCAGCCAAGGCGCAGGGGAAGTCTCGAAGACCCAGTACTTC. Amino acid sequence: CASSQGAGEVSKTQYF.

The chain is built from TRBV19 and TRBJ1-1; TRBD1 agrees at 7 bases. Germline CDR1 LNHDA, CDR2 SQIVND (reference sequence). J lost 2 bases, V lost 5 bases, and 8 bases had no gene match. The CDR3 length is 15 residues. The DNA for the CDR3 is TGTGCCAGTAGTTGGGGGGACAGCTTTAACACTGAAGCTTTCTTT. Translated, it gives CASSWGDSFNTEAFF.

CDR3: CASSPPGTSYEQYF. In DNA form, the CDR3 reads TGTGCCAGCAGCCCCCCCGGGACCTCCTACGAGCAGTACTTC. The gene calls are TRBV9 and TRBJ2-7; D possibly matches TRBD1 or TRBD2 (5 bases each). V was clipped by 4 bases and J by 0 bases, with 11 bases between them. The CDR3 covers 14 residues. Germline CDR1 SGDLS, CDR2 YYNGEE.

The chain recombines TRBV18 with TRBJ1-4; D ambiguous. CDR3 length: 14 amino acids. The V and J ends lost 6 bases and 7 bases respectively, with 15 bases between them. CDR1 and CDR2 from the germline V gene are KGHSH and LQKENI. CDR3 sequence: CASSSSLFREKLFF. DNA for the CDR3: TGTGCCAGCTCCTCTTCGCTTTTCCGTGAAAAACTGTTTTTT.

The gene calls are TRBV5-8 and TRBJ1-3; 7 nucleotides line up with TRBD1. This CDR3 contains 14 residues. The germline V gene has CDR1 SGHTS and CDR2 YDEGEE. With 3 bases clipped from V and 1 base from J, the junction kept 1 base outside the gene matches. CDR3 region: CASSSGQSGNTIYF. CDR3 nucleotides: TGTGCCAGCAGCTCGGGACAGTCTGGAAACACCATATATTTT.

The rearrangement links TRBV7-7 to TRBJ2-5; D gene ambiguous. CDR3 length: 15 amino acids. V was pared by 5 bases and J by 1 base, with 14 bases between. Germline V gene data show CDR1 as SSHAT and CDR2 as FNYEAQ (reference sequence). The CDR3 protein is CASSPTFGPQETQYF. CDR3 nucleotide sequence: TGTGCCAGCAGCCCGACGTTTGGGCCCCAAGAGACCCAGTACTTC.